This T cell receptor (beta chain) originates from a study of OX40 agonist ivuxolimab in advanced cancers. Any history of autoimmune disease or systemic immunosuppression disqualified patients. Study-wide findings and caveats: The antigen specificity of the peripheral T cells (those that were expanded) was not determined.

This clone has a handful of counts. The antigen remains undetermined. The assay was immunoSEQ multiplex PCR, and TCRdb's table has in-frame clones only and misses some. Of approximately 44,000 clones in the sample, around 93% were seen once. Trimming removed 5 bases from V and 5 bases from J; junction bases left unmatched: 7. The CDR3 runs 15 residues. Germline CDR1 reads SGHTA; CDR2 reads FQGTGA. The chain links TRBV7-3 to TRBJ2-1, with TRBD1 matching over 9 bases. This TCR derives from an adult with an advanced solid tumor such as melanoma, head and neck, liver or kidney cancer. Source: CD4+ or CD8+ T cells sorted from blood, taken in a trial of the OX40 agonist ivuxolimab. Here the CDR3 reads CASSQGQGSHNEQFF. CDR3 sequence (DNA): TGTGCCAGCAGCCAAGGACAGGGGAGTCACAATGAGCAGTTCTTC.